This TCR beta chain was identified during a study of T-cell reconstitution after alpha-beta-depleted transplantation in children. The CDR3 is 15 residues long. V was cut by 3 bases and J by 1 base, with 12 bases left in between. Germline CDR1 and CDR2: LGHDT and YNNKEL (reference sequence). Molecular barcoding with unique molecular identifiers was used for the TCRbeta library. MiXCR, run by TCRdb on the PCR reads, gives a single entry per CDR3 protein. The data hold approximately 340,000 distinct CDR3 sequences, with about 9.3% observed a single time. This clonotype was picked up a small number of times.

The source was PBMCs from the stem cell graft donor, collected from the stem cell graft. The chain combines TRBV3-1 with TRBJ2-5; D is possibly TRBD1 or TRBD2 (5 bases each). The sequence was obtained from a human donor who donated a stem cell graft to a child with acute lymphoblastic leukemia. The CDR3 loop reads CASSQGDGSQETQYF. CDR3 in DNA: TGTGCCAGCAGCCAGGGGGACGGAAGCCAAGAGACCCAGTACTTC.